This TCR beta chain was recovered during a study of T-cell reconstitution after alpha-beta-depleted transplantation in children. V was cut by 0 bases and J by 9 bases, with 6 bases left in between. The CDR3 runs 11 residues. Germline CDR1 is DFQATT and CDR2 is SNEGSKA (reference sequence). Only one count was recorded for this clonotype. Antigen specificity is unknown. Unique molecular identifiers tagged the TCRbeta library. MiXCR, run by TCRdb on the PCR reads, gives a single entry per CDR3 protein. The sample shows some 440,000 distinct CDR3 sequences, around 15% of them seen only once. General study results and limits: After one year, T-cell counts and TCRbeta diversity mostly came from new T cells.

The chain has TRBV20-1 and TRBJ2-4; D gene unclear. This specimen was PBMCs, mostly from graft donor cells, taken 360 days after TCRalphabeta/CD19-depleted stem cell transplant. The source of this sequence is a boy younger than two who had a stem cell transplant for Wiskott-Aldrich syndrome, so the T cells may come from the graft donor. This CDR3 reads CSARDRSIQYF. DNA of the CDR3: TGCAGTGCTAGAGATCGAAGCATTCAGTACTTC.